The 27 T cell receptor beta chains listed next were all sequenced from one sample in a study of blood T cell repertoires in COVID-19. Using immunoSEQ multiplex PCR, the repertoire was profiled, and TCRdb retains in-frame clones only, with some absent. This sample has 200,000 to 250,000 clones; about 90% occur once, and the top ten carry roughly 2.5%. Sample: peripheral blood. These receptors were collected from a man aged 25 to 40 with COVID-19, enrolled during active disease.

This rearrangement joins TRBV5-1 to TRBJ2-7; 8 nucleotides align to TRBD2. V shed 2 bases, J shed 3 bases, and the junction held 7 bases outside the gene matches. The CDR3 has 15 residues. CDR1 and CDR2 from the germline V gene are SGHRS and YFSETQ. The CDR3 sequence is CASSFSGSIDYEQYF. The CDR3 DNA reads as TGCGCCAGCAGCTTCAGCGGGAGTATTGACTACGAGCAGTACTTC.

The V gene is TRBV9, the J gene TRBJ2-1, with TRBD2 identical over 12 bases. V lost 0 bases and J lost 6; bases outside the gene matches: 7. From germline, CDR1 is SGDLS and CDR2 YYNGEE. The CDR3 totals 17 residues. The CDR3 DNA reads TGTGCCAGCAGCGTAGCCCCGACTAGCGGGAGAGGCAATGAGCAGTTCTTC. Translating it yields CASSVAPTSGRGNEQFF.

The J gene is TRBJ1-2, the V gene TRBV28, with no clear D. The V and J ends lost 2 bases and 4 bases respectively, with 11 bases between them. From germline, CDR1 is MDHEN and CDR2 SYDVKM. The CDR3 runs 14 residues. The CDR3, as DNA: TGTGCCAGCAGTTTAAGCGTAACCGCCTATGGCTACACCTTC. Amino acid sequence: CASSLSVTAYGYTF.

This rearrangement joins TRBV28 to TRBJ2-7; TRBD2 aligns across 12 bases. The CDR3 is made up of 16 amino acids. The V gene end was trimmed by 4 bases and the J gene end by 0 bases; junction bases not matched to a gene: 4. Per the germline V gene, CDR1 is MDHEN and CDR2 is SYDVKM. CDR3 nucleotide sequence: TGTGCCAGCAGTTCAATGGGACTAGCGGGCTCCTACGAGCAGTACTTC. Its protein product is CASSSMGLAGSYEQYF.

This chain connects TRBV7-3 to TRBJ2-2; 12 bases align to TRBD2. There are 15 residues in the CDR3. Germline assignment: CDR1 SGHTA and CDR2 FQGTGA. The V and J ends lost 3 bases and 4 bases, in that order; junction bases with no gene match: 0. The CDR3 DNA follows: TGTGCCAGCAGCTTGGGACTAGCGGGCACCGGGGAGCTGTTTTTT. Its protein product is CASSLGLAGTGELFF. The variable domain in full, with the rest retrieved from reference TRBV7-3 and TRBJ2-2, is GAGVSQTPSNKVTEKGKYVELRCDPISGHTALYWYRQSLGQGPEFLIYFQGTGAADDSGLPNDRFFAVRPEGSVSTLKIQRTERGDSAVYLCASSLGLAGTGELFFGEGSRLTVL.

The rearrangement uses TRBV7-9 and TRBJ1-1; TRBD1 might be the D (6 bases). Germline V gives CDR1 SEHNR, CDR2 FQNEAQ (reference sequence). The CDR3 runs 16 residues. V was shortened by 4 bases and J by 1 base, with 16 bases between the two germline ends. The chain's CDR3 is CASSYLQGTPNTEAFF. In DNA, the CDR3 is TGTGCCAGCAGCTACCTCCAAGGGACACCGAACACTGAAGCTTTCTTT.

The gene calls are TRBV19 and TRBJ2-4, with D uncertain. This CDR3 spans 15 amino acids. The germline V gene has CDR1 LNHDA and CDR2 SQIVND (reference sequence). Trimming took 6 bases from V and 0 from J, leaving 12 bases between them. In DNA form, the CDR3 reads TGTGCCAGTAGCGCTAATCTCCTAGCCAAAAACATTCAGTACTTC. Translating gives CASSANLLAKNIQYF.

The chain carries TRBV28 and TRBJ1-2, with D hard to call. CDR3 length: 11 amino acids. Germline CDR1 reads MDHEN; CDR2 reads SYDVKM. Trimming removed 6 bases at V and 4 bases at J, with 6 bases between. In DNA, the CDR3 is TGTGCCAGCAGCCTCCTCTATGGCTACACCTTC. Protein sequence: CASSLLYGYTF.

The rearrangement uses TRBV4-3 and TRBJ2-7; 11 bases align to TRBD1. The CDR3 totals 15 residues. With V trimmed by 5 bases and J by 4 bases, 7 bases remained unmatched. The germline gives CDR1 LGHNA, CDR2 YSLEER. CDR3 coding DNA: TGCGCCAGCAGCTCAGGGACAGGGGGAGATTACGAGCAGTACTTC. Its translation is CASSSGTGGDYEQYF.

The chain is built from TRBV15 and TRBJ2-7; 8 bases match TRBD1. V lost 3 bases and J lost 7; bases outside the gene matches: 17. CDR1 is LNHNV and CDR2 is YYDKDF in the germline V gene (reference sequence). The CDR3 consists of 17 residues. CDR3 DNA: TGTGCCACCAGCAGCACGGGACAGGCCGTCATTGTTCGGGAGCAGTACTTC. Its translation: CATSSTGQAVIVREQYF.

The chain links TRBV30 to TRBJ1-2; D gene uncertain. This CDR3 contains 14 residues. The germline V gene has CDR1 GTSNPN and CDR2 SVGIG (reference sequence). Trimming removed 3 bases at V and 4 bases at J, with 15 bases between. The CDR3 bases are TGTGCCTGGAGCCCGTTCGCGGTTTTCTATGGCTACACCTTC. This translates into CAWSPFAVFYGYTF.

The V gene is TRBV9, the J gene TRBJ2-1; 10 nucleotides agree with TRBD2. V was pared by 5 bases and J by 7 bases, with 12 bases of the junction left unmatched. Germline loops: CDR1 SGDLS, CDR2 YYNGEE. CDR3 length: 16 residues. In nucleotides, the CDR3 is TGTGCCAGCAGGGAAACACCGGGACTAGCGAGGAATGAGCAGTTCTTC. It translates to CASRETPGLARNEQFF.

The chain employs TRBV7-2 and TRBJ2-2; 8 bases align to TRBD1. Germline V lookup: CDR1 SGHTA, CDR2 FQGNSA. V gave up 3 bases and J gave up 0 bases; unmatched junction bases: 3. This CDR3 has 16 residues. The CDR3 DNA is TGTGCCAGCAGCTTTCAGGGGGCGTCGAACACCGGGGAGCTGTTTTTT. Amino acids: CASSFQGASNTGELFF.

This chain uses TRBV7-2 with TRBJ2-2; 10 bases match TRBD2. The CDR3 has 19 residues. Germline V gene lookup returns CDR1 SGHTA and CDR2 FQGNSA. The J segment lost 0 bases and the V segment lost 7 bases, leaving 14 bases of the junction unmatched. The CDR3: CASTSRGSGRYTNTGELFF. The CDR3 DNA reads as TGTGCCAGCACCTCTCGGGGTAGCGGGAGGTATACGAACACCGGGGAGCTGTTTTTT.

This clone has ten or more counts. The chain has TRBV20-1 and TRBJ2-3; a possible D gene is TRBD2 (6 bases). Germline loops: CDR1 DFQATT, CDR2 SNEGSKA (reference sequence). V was pared by 3 bases and J by 2 bases, with 12 bases between. The CDR3 has 14 amino acids. The CDR3 DNA sequence: TGCAGTGCTAGTAAGGTAGCGGACACAGATACGCAGTATTTT. Translated, it gives CSASKVADTDTQYF.

This clone was counted a single time. V usage is TRBV18 and J usage is TRBJ2-7, with D perhaps TRBD2 (5 bases). V was trimmed by 3 bases and J by 5 bases, leaving 11 bases between them. Germline CDR1 reads KGHSH; CDR2 reads LQKENI. The CDR3 extends over 13 amino acids. DNA of the CDR3: TGTGCCAGCTCACCTTTAGCGTTCAACGAGCAGTACTTC. Residues: CASSPLAFNEQYF.

The chain carries TRBV2 and TRBJ1-1; D is undetermined. Deletions cut 4 bases from V and 7 bases from J, with 7 bases between. CDR1 is SNHLY and CDR2 is FYNNEI in the germline V gene. CDR3 length: 11 amino acids. The CDR3 sequence is CASSVGVEAFF. CDR3 sequence (DNA): TGTGCCAGCAGTGTCGGGGTTGAAGCTTTCTTT.

The chain uses TRBV19 and TRBJ2-1; no clear D. The germline V and J ends were trimmed by 7 bases and 8 bases, with 15 bases remaining between them. Germline lookup yields CDR1 LNHDA and CDR2 SQIVND (reference sequence). The length of the CDR3 is 13 residues. The CDR3 loop is CASTRGRWDEQFF. The CDR3 DNA follows: TGTGCCAGTACCCGAGGCCGCTGGGATGAGCAGTTCTTC. Full variable domain (outside the CDR3, taken from reference TRBV19 and TRBJ2-1): DGGITQSPKYLFRKEGQNVTLSCEQNLNHDAMYWYRQDPGQGLRLIYYSQIVNDFQKGDIAEGYSVSREKKESFPLTVTSAQKNPTAFYLCASTRGRWDEQFFGPGTRLTVL.

The chain joins TRBV19 to TRBJ2-2, with TRBD2 matching 8 bases. V gave up 4 bases and J gave up 0 bases; unmatched junction bases: 7. The CDR3 spans 17 residues. Germline CDR1 is LNHDA and CDR2 is SQIVND (reference sequence). CDR3 residues: CASSRSGGMANTGELFF. DNA of the CDR3: TGTGCCAGTAGTAGGAGCGGGGGAATGGCGAACACCGGGGAGCTGTTTTTT.

The CDR3 protein is CASSPTPGLNTGELFF. CDR3 sequence (DNA): TGTGCCAGCAGCCCAACCCCGGGACTTAACACCGGGGAGCTGTTTTTT. This chain uses TRBV3-1 (or the pseudogene TRBV3-2) with TRBJ2-2, with a tentative D call TRBD2 (6 bases). With 4 bases removed from V and 2 bases from J, the gap between germline ends came to 14 bases. From germline, CDR1 is LGHDT and CDR2 YNNKEL (reference sequence). CDR3 length equals 16 residues.

J is TRBJ1-1 and V is TRBV18, with a weak D call TRBD1 (6 bases). The CDR3 is 13 residues long. In germline, CDR1 is KGHSH, CDR2 LQKENI. Trimming shortened V by 0 bases and J by 7 bases, and 9 bases separated the two germline ends. The CDR3 nucleotides read TGTGCCAGCTCACCACCGGGGGCTCGTGAAGCTTTCTTT. This sequence encodes CASSPPGAREAFF.

The chain links TRBV6-6 to TRBJ1-4; D is ambiguous. CDR1 and CDR2 from the germline V gene are MNHNY and SVGAGI (reference sequence). The CDR3 runs to 14 residues. V dropped 2 bases and J dropped 0 bases, with 4 bases sitting between them. CDR3 in amino acids: CASSYPTTNEKLFF. The DNA of the CDR3 is TGTGCCAGCAGTTACCCTACAACTAATGAAAAACTGTTTTTT.

V usage is TRBV19 and J usage is TRBJ1-2; 11 bases align to TRBD1. Germline CDR1 LNHDA, CDR2 SQIVND (reference sequence). This CDR3 has 14 residues. Trimming at V came to 7 bases and at J to 7 bases, leaving 8 bases not matched to a gene. CDR3 in amino acids: CASNPWTGGSGYTF. In DNA form, the CDR3 reads TGTGCCAGTAACCCCTGGACAGGGGGCAGTGGCTACACCTTC.

The gene calls are TRBV11-1 and TRBJ2-3, with TRBD2 as a possible D gene (5 bases). This CDR3 is 16 amino acids long. The germline V gene encodes CDR1 SGHAT and CDR2 FQDESV (reference sequence). The V end lost 5 bases, the J end lost 0 bases, and 15 bases lay between the germline ends. The CDR3 bases are TGTGCCAGCAGCCTGAGGGCAGGCAGGAGCACAGATACGCAGTATTTT. This sequence encodes CASSLRAGRSTDTQYF. The full variable domain, its missing parts supplied by reference TRBV11-1 and TRBJ2-3, is EAEVAQSPRYKITEKSQAVAFWCDPISGHATLYWYRQILGQGPELLVQFQDESVVDDSQLPKDRFSAERLKGVDSTLKIQPAELGDSAMYLCASSLRAGRSTDTQYFGPGTRLTVL.

V is TRBV13 and J is TRBJ2-1; the match to TRBD2 covers 10 bases. V lost 4 bases, J lost 4 bases, and 7 bases stayed unmatched. Germline loops: CDR1 PRHDT, CDR2 FYEKMQ (reference sequence). The CDR3 is 16 amino acids. CDR3: CASSSRRSGGYNEQFF. The CDR3 bases are TGTGCCAGCAGCTCGAGACGTAGCGGGGGGTACAATGAGCAGTTCTTC. The variable domain in full, with the rest retrieved from reference TRBV13 and TRBJ2-1, is AAGVIQSPRHLIKEKRETATLKCYPIPRHDTVYWYQQGPGQDPQFLISFYEKMQSDKGSIPDRFSAQQFSDYHSELNMSSLELGDSALYFCASSSRRSGGYNEQFFGPGTRLTVL.

J is TRBJ1-2 and V is TRBV18; D is ambiguous. The CDR3 spans 13 residues. Germline lookup yields CDR1 KGHSH and CDR2 LQKENI. V lost 4 bases, J lost 4 bases, and 10 bases lay in between. The CDR3 spells CASSQYTTYGYTF. Here the CDR3 DNA reads TGTGCCAGCTCACAGTACACCACCTATGGCTACACCTTC. The variable domain in full, with the rest retrieved from reference TRBV18 and TRBJ1-2, is NAGVMQNPRHLVRRRGQEARLRCSPMKGHSHVYWYRQLPEEGLKFMVYLQKENIIDESGMPKERFSAEFPKEGPSILRIQQVVRGDSAAYFCASSQYTTYGYTFGSGTRLTVV.

Note on this clone: At the DNA level, this CDR3 is encoded by other sequences in the same sample as well. This chain connects TRBV2 to TRBJ1-2, with a tentative D call TRBD1 (6 bases). Germline V gene sequence: CDR1 SNHLY, CDR2 FYNNEI. The CDR3 runs to 13 residues. The ends were cut back, 11 bases at V and 3 bases at J, with 16 bases in the middle. CDR3 amino acids: CASRGGSDYGYTF. For the CDR3, the DNA is TGTGCCTCGCGTGGGGGCAGCGACTATGGCTACACCTTC.